The 32 T cell receptor beta chains reported below all come from one sample, sequenced in a study of regulatory and conventional T cells in RAG deficiency. TCRdb's table, derived via immunoSEQ multiplex PCR, lists solely in-frame clones and lacks some. The table lists tens of thousands of clones, around 94% of them singletons. Conventional CD4+ T cells were sorted from blood as CD25-low CD127-high cells. These same data were also listed under a study on regulatory T cells. From that paper: Primers: 52 TRBV forward and 13 TRBJ reverse.

Sequencing was performed on CD4+ T cells sorted from blood. Receptor source: a human donor in good health.

The J gene is TRBJ2-2, the V gene TRBV29-1, with D possibly TRBD2 on 7 matching bases. The germline V gene encodes CDR1 SQVTM and CDR2 ANQGSEA. The CDR3 totals 15 residues. V dropped 4 bases and J dropped 1 base, with 13 bases sitting between them. CDR3 protein: CSVVGGGGNTGELFF. The CDR3 coding sequence is TGCAGCGTTGTGGGGGGCGGGGGGAACACCGGGGAGCTGTTTTTT.

The rearrangement joins TRBV7-8 to TRBJ2-7; D tentatively reads TRBD1 or TRBD2 (5 bases each). The length of the CDR3 is 17 residues. V was cut by 4 bases and J by 0 bases, with 19 bases left in between. CDR1 SGHVS and CDR2 FQNEAQ come from the germline V gene. CDR3 sequence reads: CASSYKPVGDHSYEQYF. The CDR3 nucleotides are TGTGCCAGCAGCTATAAACCCGTCGGGGACCACTCCTACGAGCAGTACTTC.

The CDR3 here is CASSLGRQETQYF. The CDR3 DNA reads as TGTGCCAGCAGCTTAGGCAGGCAAGAGACCCAGTACTTC. V is TRBV7-2 and J is TRBJ2-5; D call uncertain. CDR1 is SGHTA, CDR2 FQGNSA, per germline. V lost 1 base and J 2 bases, leaving 5 bases between the germline ends. The CDR3 spans 13 residues.

This chain uses TRBV5-1 with TRBJ2-3; D gene unclear. V was clipped by 4 bases and J by 2 bases, with 8 bases between them. Germline CDR1 is SGHRS and CDR2 is YFSETQ. CDR3 length: 13 residues. CDR3 region: CASSLEYTDTQYF. CDR3 in DNA: TGCGCCAGCAGCCTCGAATACACAGATACGCAGTATTTT.

The V gene is TRBV9, the J gene TRBJ1-1; possibly TRBD1 for D (6 bases). The CDR3 runs to 15 residues. The V gene lost 4 bases and the J gene lost 6 bases, with 19 bases spanning the gap. CDR1 SGDLS and CDR2 YYNGEE come from the germline V gene. The CDR3 nucleotides are TGTGCCAGCAGCACCGCAGGGGCACCGGGCGCTGAAGCTTTCTTT. It encodes CASSTAGAPGAEAFF.

In its sample, this clone was seen once. The V and J genes are TRBV15 and TRBJ1-5; D is undetermined. CDR3 length: 14 amino acids. The germline V and J ends were trimmed by 3 bases and 5 bases, with 11 bases remaining between them. The germline gives CDR1 LNHNV, CDR2 YYDKDF (reference sequence). The CDR3 loop reads CATSRRHLDQPQHF. In DNA form, the CDR3 reads TGTGCCACCAGCAGGCGACACTTGGATCAGCCCCAGCATTTT. Full variable domain (outside the CDR3, taken from reference TRBV15 and TRBJ1-5): DAMVIQNPRYQVTQFGKPVTLSCSQTLNHNVMYWYQQKSSQAPKLLFHYYDKDFNNEADTPDNFQSRRPNTSFCFLDIRSPGLGDTAMYLCATSRRHLDQPQHFGDGTRLSIL.

The genes are TRBV29-1 and TRBJ1-1; TRBD1 is a possible D gene (5 bases). The CDR3 is made up of 15 amino acids. From germline, CDR1 is SQVTM and CDR2 ANQGSEA. V was shortened by 4 bases and J by 4 bases, with 19 bases between the two germline ends. For the CDR3, the DNA is TGCAGCGTTGGGTTTAGGGGTCGGGTCGGCACTGAAGCTTTCTTT. Translated: CSVGFRGRVGTEAFF.

This clone was observed a single time. The chain carries TRBV7-9 and TRBJ2-7; D is uncertain. CDR1 is SEHNR, CDR2 FQNEAQ, per germline (reference sequence). The CDR3 is made up of 14 amino acids. The V end lost 1 base, the J end lost 2 bases, and 9 bases lay between the germline ends. The CDR3: CASSLGVSTYEQYF. DNA for the CDR3: TGTGCCAGCAGCTTAGGGGTGAGCACCTACGAGCAGTACTTC.

The chain is built from TRBV5-8 and TRBJ1-5; TRBD1 matches at 7 bases. The length of the CDR3 is 14 residues. V lost 4 bases to trimming and J lost 7 bases; unmatched junction nucleotides: 8. Germline CDR1 is SGHTS and CDR2 is YDEGEE. CDR3 residues: CASSRGQAGQPQHF. The CDR3, as DNA: TGTGCCAGCAGCCGCGGACAGGCAGGGCAGCCCCAGCATTTT.

In its sample, this clone was seen once. The gene calls are TRBV7-9 and TRBJ2-3; no reliable D call. The CDR3 runs 13 residues. V was trimmed by 7 bases and J by 4 bases, leaving 12 bases between them. Germline loops: CDR1 SEHNR, CDR2 FQNEAQ (reference sequence). CDR3 nucleotide sequence: TGTGCCAGCACCTCCGGGCATGCAGATACGCAGTATTTT. This gives the protein CASTSGHADTQYF.

The chain uses TRBV18 and TRBJ2-5; TRBD1 might be the D (5 bases). CDR1 and CDR2 (germline): KGHSH, LQKENI. V lost 6 bases, J lost 1 base, and 12 bases lay in between. This CDR3 has 14 amino acids. The chain's CDR3 is CASSLGATQETQYF. The CDR3 DNA reads as TGTGCCAGCTCTCTAGGGGCAACCCAAGAGACCCAGTACTTC.

The J gene is TRBJ2-1, the V gene TRBV5-1; 9 bases align to TRBD2. The V gene end was trimmed by 0 bases and the J gene end by 8 bases; junction bases not matched to a gene: 3. CDR3 length: 14 amino acids. CDR1 and CDR2 (germline): SGHRS, YFSETQ. The CDR3 here is CASSLGTSVDEQFF. CDR3 nucleotides: TGCGCCAGCAGCTTGGGGACTAGCGTAGATGAGCAGTTCTTC. Based on the CDR3 plus reference TRBV5-1 and TRBJ2-1, the full variable domain is KAGVTQTPRYLIKTRGQQVTLSCSPISGHRSVSWYQQTPGQGLQFLFEYFSETQRNKGNFPGRFSGRQFSNSRSEMNVSTLELGDSALYLCASSLGTSVDEQFFGPGTRLTVL.

The gene calls are TRBV19 and TRBJ1-5; D is ambiguous. V dropped 3 bases and J dropped 6 bases, with 12 bases sitting between them. CDR3 length: 14 amino acids. Germline CDR1 and CDR2: LNHDA and SQIVND (reference sequence). Written as DNA, the CDR3 is TGTGCCAGTAGTATGGCCCCGGCGGTTCAGCCCCAGCATTTT. It yields the protein CASSMAPAVQPQHF.

This sequence joins TRBV2 and TRBJ2-7; a possible D gene is TRBD1 (6 bases). Deletions cut 6 bases from V and 7 bases from J, with 13 bases between. This CDR3 contains 12 residues. Germline V lookup: CDR1 SNHLY, CDR2 FYNNEI. The CDR3 DNA reads as TGTGCCAGCAGCGAAACAGGGATTGAGCAGTACTTC. Encoded protein: CASSETGIEQYF. The full variable domain, in which reference TRBV2 and TRBJ2-7 provide the parts outside the CDR3, is EPEVTQTPSHQVTQMGQEVILRCVPISNHLYFYWYRQILGQKVEFLVSFYNNEISEKSEIFDDQFSVERPDGSNFTLKIRSTKLEDSAMYFCASSETGIEQYFGPGTRLTVT.

V usage is TRBV5-1 and J usage is TRBJ2-1; 8 nucleotides match TRBD2. The germline gives CDR1 SGHRS, CDR2 YFSETQ. This CDR3 spans 16 amino acids. V lost 5 bases, J lost 2 bases, and 9 bases stayed unmatched. CDR3 nucleotides: TGCGCCAGCAGTCCAGGGCTTAGCGGGGCCTACAATGAGCAGTTCTTC. It translates to CASSPGLSGAYNEQFF.

This chain connects TRBV2 to TRBJ2-6, with D possibly being TRBD2 (5 bases). V gave up 4 bases and J gave up 0 bases, with 16 bases separating them. CDR1 is SNHLY and CDR2 is FYNNEI in the germline V gene. The CDR3 extends over 18 amino acids. CDR3 residues: CASSGPTGKYSGANVLTF. The DNA of the CDR3 is TGTGCCAGCAGTGGACCGACGGGGAAATACTCTGGGGCCAACGTCCTGACTTTC.

The chain couples TRBV5-1 to TRBJ2-5, with 7 bases fitting TRBD1. Germline lookup yields CDR1 SGHRS and CDR2 YFSETQ. The J segment lost 2 bases and the V segment lost 0 bases, leaving 7 bases of the junction unmatched. This CDR3 is built from 16 residues. CDR3 in amino acids: CASSLVPGTAQETQYF. The CDR3 DNA reads as TGCGCCAGCAGCTTGGTTCCCGGGACAGCGCAAGAGACCCAGTACTTC.

The chain uses TRBV7-9 and TRBJ2-5, with D possibly being TRBD2 (5 bases). The CDR3 has 13 residues. Trimming cost V 5 bases and J 5 bases, with 12 bases left between them. The germline V gene has CDR1 SEHNR and CDR2 FQNEAQ (reference sequence). CDR3 bases: TGTGCCAGCAGCGATCTAGCAGTTGAGACCCAGTACTTC. Protein product: CASSDLAVETQYF.

The chain has TRBV9 and TRBJ2-2, with a possible D match to TRBD1 (5 bases). V lost 0 bases to trimming and J lost 6 bases, with 12 bases between them. The germline V gene has CDR1 SGDLS and CDR2 YYNGEE. This CDR3 is built from 15 residues. The DNA of the CDR3 is TGTGCCAGCAGCGTAGTAGAACAGGTCGCCGGGGAGCTGTTTTTT. This sequence encodes CASSVVEQVAGELFF. Complete variable domain (other parts from reference TRBV9 and TRBJ2-2): DSGVTQTPKHLITATGQRVTLRCSPRSGDLSVYWYQQSLDQGLQFLIQYYNGEERAKGNILERFSAQQFPDLHSELNLSSLELGDSALYFCASSVVEQVAGELFFGEGSRLTVL.

J is TRBJ1-3 and V is TRBV25-1, with 8 bases aligning to TRBD1. The V gene end was trimmed by 0 bases and the J gene end by 4 bases; junction bases not matched to a gene: 2. The CDR3 totals 15 residues. In germline, CDR1 is MGHDK, CDR2 SYGVNS. In DNA, the CDR3 is TGTGCCAGCAGTGAATACAGGACAGGGGGAAACACCATATATTTT. Amino acid sequence: CASSEYRTGGNTIYF.

The gene calls are TRBV7-9 and TRBJ2-7; D is perhaps TRBD2 (6 bases). The germline gives CDR1 SEHNR, CDR2 FQNEAQ (reference sequence). CDR3 length: 14 residues. The V and J ends lost 3 bases and 6 bases respectively, with 15 bases between them. CDR3 region: CASSLGGIGREQYF. The CDR3 nucleotides read TGTGCCAGCAGCTTGGGCGGGATAGGTCGCGAGCAGTACTTC.

The chain joins TRBV6-1 to TRBJ1-1, with 8 bases aligning to TRBD1. V trimming: 2 bases; J trimming: 5 bases; junction bases outside the gene matches: 7. Germline loops: CDR1 MNHNS, CDR2 SASEGT. CDR3 length equals 15 residues. The CDR3: CASSEIQGARTEAFF. The DNA for the CDR3 is TGTGCCAGCAGTGAAATCCAGGGGGCTAGGACTGAAGCTTTCTTT.

This chain joins TRBV28 and TRBJ2-5; D gene uncertain. Germline values: CDR1 MDHEN, CDR2 SYDVKM. This CDR3 has 14 residues. The V gene lost 2 bases and the J gene lost 4 bases, with 11 bases spanning the gap. The CDR3 loop is CASSLPPRSETQYF. CDR3 nucleotides: TGTGCCAGCAGTTTACCCCCCAGGTCAGAGACCCAGTACTTC.

The V gene is TRBV19, the J gene TRBJ1-6; D is unresolved. The V and J ends lost 4 bases and 0 bases respectively, with 10 bases between them. Germline values: CDR1 LNHDA, CDR2 SQIVND (reference sequence). The CDR3 is 16 residues long. The CDR3 region has the DNA TGTGCCAGTAGTACTTCGGTGAGCTCCTATAATTCACCCCTCCACTTT. As protein: CASSTSVSSYNSPLHF. Full variable domain (rest looked up from reference TRBV19 and TRBJ1-6): DGGITQSPKYLFRKEGQNVTLSCEQNLNHDAMYWYRQDPGQGLRLIYYSQIVNDFQKGDIAEGYSVSREKKESFPLTVTSAQKNPTAFYLCASSTSVSSYNSPLHFGNGTRLTVT.

The V and J genes are TRBV30 and TRBJ1-2; no definite D call. The CDR3 is 14 amino acids. V was shortened by 0 bases and J by 8 bases, with 16 bases between the two germline ends. Germline V gives CDR1 GTSNPN, CDR2 SVGIG (reference sequence). CDR3 nucleotides: TGTGCCTGGAGTGTATTTTCCTCGGGCCCAGGCTACACCTTC. It translates to CAWSVFSSGPGYTF.

V gene TRBV18 combines with J gene TRBJ2-7, with 10 bases that match TRBD1. Per the germline V gene, CDR1 is KGHSH and CDR2 is LQKENI. CDR3 length: 17 residues. V lost 2 bases and J lost 6; bases outside the gene matches: 13. The CDR3 region has the DNA TGTGCCAGCTCACCAGGTAAGTCTGAGACAGGGGGCTTCGAGCAGTACTTC. Translating it yields CASSPGKSETGGFEQYF.

The chain recombines TRBV5-6 with TRBJ1-5; perhaps TRBD1 as D (6 bases). The CDR3 consists of 14 residues. With 1 base removed from V and 6 bases from J, the gap between germline ends came to 11 bases. CDR1 and CDR2 (germline): SGHDT, YYEEEE. CDR3 bases: TGTGCCAGCAGCTTGTGGGGGGCGGGTCAGCCCCAGCATTTT. As protein: CASSLWGAGQPQHF. The variable domain in full, completed from reference TRBV5-6 and TRBJ1-5, reads DAGVTQSPTHLIKTRGQQVTLRCSPKSGHDTVSWYQQALGQGPQFIFQYYEEEERQRGNFPDRFSGHQFPNYSSELNVNALLLGDSALYLCASSLWGAGQPQHFGDGTRLSIL.

V gene TRBV6-1 combines with J gene TRBJ1-1, with D unresolved. This CDR3 comprises 16 residues. Germline CDR1 and CDR2: MNHNS and SASEGT. V gave up 2 bases and J gave up 0 bases, with 13 bases separating them. The CDR3 loop is CASSEYGGNLNTEAFF. In nucleotides, the CDR3 is TGTGCCAGCAGTGAATACGGCGGGAATCTGAACACTGAAGCTTTCTTT.

V is TRBV5-1 and J is TRBJ1-1; D gene uncertain. The CDR3 totals 14 residues. Trimming cost V 0 bases and J 0 bases, with 6 bases left between them. Per germline, CDR1 SGHRS and CDR2 YFSETQ. The CDR3 DNA follows: TGCGCCAGCAGCTTGGCCGGGATGAACACTGAAGCTTTCTTT. Its translation: CASSLAGMNTEAFF.

This chain joins TRBV6-6 and TRBJ1-6; TRBD1 matches at 8 bases. After removal of 11 bases from V and 9 bases from J, the junction contained 9 bases not matched to a gene. CDR3 size: 13 residues. Germline-derived CDR1 and CDR2 are MNHNY and SVGAGI (reference sequence). CDR3 DNA: TGTGCCGGTGGACAGGGAGGAGGTTCACCCCTCCACTTT. Its translation: CAGGQGGGSPLHF.

The V gene is TRBV28, the J gene TRBJ2-5; D may be TRBD1 (5 bases). Germline values: CDR1 MDHEN, CDR2 SYDVKM. Trimming removed 1 base at V and 1 base at J, with 10 bases between. CDR3 length: 15 amino acids. CDR3 in amino acids: CASSLSYRGQETQYF. Written as DNA, the CDR3 is TGTGCCAGCAGTTTATCTTATAGGGGCCAAGAGACCCAGTACTTC.

This clone occurred once. The DNA of the CDR3 is TGTGCCAGCAGTTCGACGGACAGGGGGCCCAATCAGCCCCAGCATTTT. It codes for CASSSTDRGPNQPQHF. J is TRBJ1-5 and V is TRBV28, with 11 bases fitting TRBD1. V lost 4 bases to trimming and J lost 3 bases; unmatched junction nucleotides: 5. The germline V gene has CDR1 MDHEN and CDR2 SYDVKM. This CDR3 spans 16 amino acids.